The rows below give T cell receptor beta chains drawn from one sample of a study of response to subunit inactivated influenza vaccine. In TCRdb, the RT-PCR reads were re-called with MiXCR into one record per CDR3 protein. The sample holds hundreds of thousands of distinct CDR3 sequences, approximately 14% seen once. The sample here was PBMCs from blood, taken about 11 days after vaccination. The receptors originated from a man aged 50 or older who received an inactivated influenza vaccine. CDR3s include the opening cysteine and the closing phenylalanine or tryptophan. D genes are given only for firm matches. Clone sizes are given selectively: once, few, many, or a class where the clone is expanded.

abundance: few; v_gene: TRBV13; j_gene: TRBJ2-5; d_gene: .; CDR3nt: TGTGCCAGCAGCCACCCGGGCCGCGAGGAGACCCAGTACTTC; CDR3aa: CASSHPGREETQYF
abundance: .; v_gene: TRBV6-2/TRBV6-3; j_gene: TRBJ2-1; d_gene: .; CDR3nt: TGTGCCAGCAGTGAGGGGGATTACAATGAGCAGTTCTTC; CDR3aa: CASSEGDYNEQFF
abundance: many; v_gene: TRBV10-3; j_gene: TRBJ2-3; d_gene: .; CDR3nt: TGTGCCATCAGCCGACTATCCACAGATACGCAGTATTTT; CDR3aa: CAISRLSTDTQYF
abundance: once; v_gene: TRBV24-1; j_gene: TRBJ2-3; d_gene: .; CDR3nt: TGTGCCACCAGTGATCCCCTGCTGGCAGATACGCAGTATTTT; CDR3aa: CATSDPLLADTQYF
abundance: many; v_gene: TRBV6-5; j_gene: TRBJ2-1; d_gene: TRBD2; CDR3nt: TGTGCCAGCAGTTACGAGCGGGGGGGATACAATGAGCAGTTCTTC; CDR3aa: CASSYERGGYNEQFF
abundance: few; v_gene: TRBV27; j_gene: TRBJ2-7; d_gene: TRBD1; CDR3nt: TGTGCCAGCAGTCACCTGACAGGGATGAGCTCCTACGAGCAGTACTTC; CDR3aa: CASSHLTGMSSYEQYF
abundance: few; v_gene: TRBV20-1; j_gene: TRBJ2-1; d_gene: TRBD2; CDR3nt: TGCAGCGCAATGAGGGAGGGCCCCGGTGAGCAGTTCTTC; CDR3aa: CSAMREGPGEQFF
abundance: many; v_gene: TRBV6-1; j_gene: TRBJ2-2; d_gene: TRBD2; CDR3nt: TGCGCCAGCAGAAGGACTAGCGGTAACACCGGGGAGCTGTTTTTT; CDR3aa: CASRRTSGNTGELFF
abundance: .; v_gene: TRBV6-6; j_gene: TRBJ2-5; d_gene: .; CDR3nt: TGTGCCAGCAGTCCCCCCCACCAAGAGACCCAGTACTTC; CDR3aa: CASSPPHQETQYF
abundance: .; v_gene: TRBV5-1; j_gene: TRBJ2-5; d_gene: .; CDR3nt: TGCGCCAGCAGCTTAAGTGGGGGGGCTCGTTTCGAGACCCAGTACTTC; CDR3aa: CASSLSGGARFETQYF
abundance: few; v_gene: TRBV7-9; j_gene: TRBJ2-2; d_gene: TRBD2; CDR3nt: TGTGCCAGCAGCTCCCCTATGGGCGGGAGGAACACCGGGGAGCTGTTTTTT; CDR3aa: CASSSPMGGRNTGELFF
abundance: .; v_gene: TRBV15; j_gene: TRBJ2-2; d_gene: .; CDR3nt: TGTGCCACCAGCAGCGGGACGGTGAACACCGGGGAGCTGTTTTTT; CDR3aa: CATSSGTVNTGELFF
abundance: .; v_gene: TRBV30; j_gene: TRBJ1-1; d_gene: TRBD1; CDR3nt: TGTGCCTGGAGCCGAGGGACAGGGGCGGTCCCTTTCTTT; CDR3aa: CAWSRGTGAVPFF